The 17 T cell receptor beta chains presented below share a single source sample, sequenced in a study of blood T cell repertoires in COVID-19. Generated by immunoSEQ multiplex PCR, the TCRdb table keeps only in-frame clones and is missing some. Of about 300,000 clones listed, about 90% are singletons. Sequenced: peripheral blood. These receptors were taken from a man between 18 and 29 years old who had recovered from COVID-19.

This clone was recorded only once. The rearrangement joins TRBV6-5 to TRBJ1-6; D unresolved. The ends were cut back, 7 bases at V and 12 bases at J, with 10 bases in the middle. Germline V gives CDR1 MNHEY, CDR2 SVGAGI. The length of the CDR3 is 11 residues. The CDR3 nucleotides are TGTGCCAGCACCAGCCAGGAACCCCTCCACTTT. It is translated as CASTSQEPLHF.

The V gene is TRBV12-3 or TRBV12-4, the J gene TRBJ2-7, with D unclear. Between the trimmed V and J ends, which lost 6 bases and 6 bases, there was a span of 12 bases. The CDR3 has 12 amino acids. The CDR3 loop is CASRGVSREQYF. In DNA form, the CDR3 reads TGTGCCAGCAGAGGAGTAAGCCGCGAGCAGTACTTC.

The V and J genes are TRBV29-1 and TRBJ1-5; 9 positions match TRBD1. The CDR3 contains 13 residues. The germline V gene has CDR1 SQVTM and CDR2 ANQGSEA. The V and J ends lost 5 bases and 6 bases, in that order; junction bases with no gene match: 5. The CDR3 loop is CSVIQGAGQPQHF. CDR3 coding DNA: TGCAGCGTTATACAGGGGGCAGGTCAGCCCCAGCATTTT.

CDR3 amino acids: CASRPRTGESEQFF. CDR3 nucleotides: TGTGCCAGTCGTCCGAGGACAGGGGAGAGTGAGCAGTTCTTC. This chain links TRBV19 with TRBJ2-1, with 9 bases aligning to TRBD1. V lost 8 bases to trimming and J lost 9 bases; unmatched junction nucleotides: 11. Germline-derived CDR1 and CDR2 are LNHDA and SQIVND (reference sequence). The CDR3 spans 14 residues.

This chain links TRBV5-1 with TRBJ2-1; 9 bases line up with TRBD1. The CDR3 is made up of 14 amino acids. Trimming cost V 6 bases and J 5 bases; bases outside gene matches: 6. Germline V lookup: CDR1 SGHRS, CDR2 YFSETQ. CDR3 in amino acids: CASNEGDRDNEQFF. The CDR3 bases are TGCGCCAGCAACGAGGGGGACAGGGACAATGAGCAGTTCTTC. Drawing the rest from reference TRBV5-1 and TRBJ2-1, the complete variable domain is KAGVTQTPRYLIKTRGQQVTLSCSPISGHRSVSWYQQTPGQGLQFLFEYFSETQRNKGNFPGRFSGRQFSNSRSEMNVSTLELGDSALYLCASNEGDRDNEQFFGPGTRLTVL.

The sample holds one count of this clone. The chain recombines TRBV6-6 with TRBJ2-5, with D maybe TRBD2 (5 bases). Germline V lookup: CDR1 MNHNY, CDR2 SVGAGI (reference sequence). The germline V and J ends were trimmed by 5 bases and 2 bases, with 12 bases remaining between them. The CDR3 has 14 amino acids. CDR3 DNA: TGTGCCAGCAGTCCCTACCGGGATCAAGAGACCCAGTACTTC. Translating gives CASSPYRDQETQYF.

This clone showed up just a few times. This rearrangement joins TRBV7-9 to TRBJ1-5, with 7 nucleotides matching TRBD1. Germline V lookup: CDR1 SEHNR, CDR2 FQNEAQ (reference sequence). This CDR3 contains 15 residues. V lost 6 bases to trimming and J lost 4 bases; unmatched junction nucleotides: 9. In DNA, the CDR3 is TGTGCCAGCAGGGATGGGACAGCCGGGAATCAGCCCCAGCATTTT. Amino acid sequence: CASRDGTAGNQPQHF.

V usage is TRBV5-1 and J usage is TRBJ1-4; a weak D match, TRBD1 (6 bases). Looked up from germline, CDR1 is SGHRS and CDR2 is YFSETQ. With 0 bases removed from V and 7 bases from J, the gap between germline ends came to 10 bases. This CDR3 is 14 amino acids long. CDR3 amino acids: CASSLDIGGEKLFF. The DNA for the CDR3 is TGCGCCAGCAGCTTGGACATAGGGGGTGAAAAACTGTTTTTT.

The rearrangement links TRBV12-3 or TRBV12-4 to TRBJ1-2, with TRBD1 matching over 7 bases. Trimming took 5 bases from V and 6 from J; bases not matched to a gene: 6. CDR3 length: 13 residues. The CDR3 reads CASSLQDRNGYTF. The CDR3 nucleotides read TGTGCCAGCAGTCTTCAGGACAGGAATGGCTACACCTTC.

The chain uses TRBV5-4 and TRBJ1-1, with 8 nucleotides matching TRBD1. The CDR3 contains 14 residues. Germline CDR1 SGHNT, CDR2 YYREEE (reference sequence). J was trimmed by 8 bases and V by 3 bases; bases with no gene match: 9. Here the CDR3 DNA reads TGTGCCAGCAGCTCCTTGACAGGGGACAAGGAAGCTTTCTTT. It is translated as CASSSLTGDKEAFF.

CDR3 protein: CASMGQGTEAFF. In DNA form, the CDR3 reads TGTGCCAGTATGGGACAGGGCACTGAAGCTTTCTTT. The rearrangement links TRBV19 to TRBJ1-1; the match to TRBD1 covers 9 bases. CDR1 and CDR2 (germline): LNHDA, SQIVND (reference sequence). The CDR3 length is 12 residues. V lost 7 bases and J lost 4; bases outside the gene matches: 1. Together with reference TRBV19 and TRBJ1-1, the CDR3 gives the full variable domain: DGGITQSPKYLFRKEGQNVTLSCEQNLNHDAMYWYRQDPGQGLRLIYYSQIVNDFQKGDIAEGYSVSREKKESFPLTVTSAQKNPTAFYLCASMGQGTEAFFGQGTRLTVV.

The chain recombines TRBV18 with TRBJ1-6; D gene uncertain. Germline CDR1 and CDR2: KGHSH and LQKENI. V was shortened by 2 bases and J by 5 bases, with 7 bases between the two germline ends. CDR3 length equals 14 residues. The CDR3 is CASSPGGNNSPLHF. The CDR3 DNA reads as TGTGCCAGCTCACCAGGAGGCAATAATTCACCCCTCCACTTT.

This clone has more than one count but fewer than ten. The CDR3 sequence: CASSVEAGGFQPQHF. Written as DNA, the CDR3 is TGTGCCAGCAGCGTAGAGGCAGGGGGCTTCCAGCCCCAGCATTTT. This rearrangement joins TRBV9 to TRBJ1-5; 8 nucleotides match TRBD1. The V and J ends lost 0 bases and 7 bases, in that order; junction bases with no gene match: 6. Per germline, CDR1 SGDLS and CDR2 YYNGEE. There are 15 residues in the CDR3.

The chain uses TRBV5-4 and TRBJ2-7; 7 nucleotides align to TRBD2. Germline V gene data show CDR1 as SGHNT and CDR2 as YYREEE (reference sequence). This CDR3 has 14 residues. Losses at the gene ends were 1 base for V and 2 bases for J; bases not matched to a gene: 3. CDR3 in amino acids: CASSLREDPYEQYF. CDR3 nucleotide sequence: TGTGCCAGCAGCTTGCGGGAGGATCCCTACGAGCAGTACTTC. Full variable domain (rest looked up from reference TRBV5-4 and TRBJ2-7): ETGVTQSPTHLIKTRGQQVTLRCSSQSGHNTVSWYQQALGQGPQFIFQYYREEENGRGNFPPRFSGLQFPNYSSELNVNALELDDSALYLCASSLREDPYEQYFGPGTRLTVT.

The chain combines TRBV9 with TRBJ2-3, with a tentative D call TRBD2 (6 bases). V lost 0 bases and J lost 3, with 8 bases in between. CDR3 length: 14 residues. Germline V gene data show CDR1 as SGDLS and CDR2 as YYNGEE. Here the CDR3 reads CASSVEGGTDTQYF. In nucleotides, the CDR3 is TGTGCCAGCAGCGTAGAAGGAGGGACAGATACGCAGTATTTT.

V is TRBV27 and J is TRBJ1-4; TRBD1 matches at 8 bases. Germline V gene lookup returns CDR1 MNHEY and CDR2 SMNVEV (reference sequence). Trimming removed 6 bases from V and 8 bases from J; junction bases left unmatched: 5. CDR3 size: 13 residues. In DNA, the CDR3 is TGTGCCAGCAGCCCAAGGACAGGGGAAAAACTGTTTTTT. It translates to CASSPRTGEKLFF.

J is TRBJ1-2 and V is TRBV5-4; 7 nucleotides match TRBD1. Looked up from germline, CDR1 is SGHNT and CDR2 is YYREEE (reference sequence). The CDR3 extends over 18 amino acids. Germline trimming cut 0 bases from V and 4 bases from J; bases unmatched to any gene: 15. As DNA, the CDR3 is TGTGCCAGCAGCTTGGCCGGTTTCGTACAGGGGACTGTCTATGGCTACACCTTC. This sequence encodes CASSLAGFVQGTVYGYTF. The full variable domain, in which reference TRBV5-4 and TRBJ1-2 provide the parts outside the CDR3, is ETGVTQSPTHLIKTRGQQVTLRCSSQSGHNTVSWYQQALGQGPQFIFQYYREEENGRGNFPPRFSGLQFPNYSSELNVNALELDDSALYLCASSLAGFVQGTVYGYTFGSGTRLTVV.